This TCR beta chain was documented in a study of blood T cell repertoires in COVID-19. On the study more broadly: The study drew acute and convalescent COVID-19 samples from the United States, Italy and Spain. The cDNA or gDNA used as material had been derived from T cells, B-cell-depleted T cells, or PBMCs.

This CDR3 is 15 amino acids long. Germline-derived CDR1 and CDR2 are SGHNT and YYREEE (reference sequence). Trimming took off 4 bases at V and 2 bases at J, with 16 bases between the two ends. Participant age was roughly 18 to 89 years, and participants resided in 24 US areas. Membership in each cohort depended on participant-reported clinical history. Repertoires were generated with immunoSEQ multiplex PCR, while TCRdb's copy carries only in-frame clones and drops some. Counted here are around 270,000 clones, over 75% occurring once; the ten biggest clones make up roughly 3%. Input material: PBMCs or T cells enriched from blood (not recorded which). The sequence was collected from a middle-aged woman who had been exposed to COVID-19. The V call is TRBV5-4, the J call TRBJ2-7; possibly TRBD2 for D (6 bases). For the CDR3, the DNA is TGTGCCAGCAGCCCGGGGAGGACGGTGACCTACGAGCAGTACTTC. Translating gives CASSPGRTVTYEQYF. Supplemented by reference TRBV5-4 and TRBJ2-7, the full variable domain reads ETGVTQSPTHLIKTRGQQVTLRCSSQSGHNTVSWYQQALGQGPQFIFQYYREEENGRGNFPPRFSGLQFPNYSSELNVNALELDDSALYLCASSPGRTVTYEQYFGPGTRLTVT.